This T cell receptor (beta chain) was sequenced for a study of blood T cell repertoires in COVID-19. Across the whole study: COVID-19 samples collected from the United States, Italy and Spain covered acute and convalescent phases. In each case, the material was cDNA or gDNA derived from T cells, B-cell-depleted T cells, or PBMCs.

In the source study's methods: Nucleated cell number was recorded as an estimate derived from reference gene primer amplification. Method: immunoSEQ multiplex PCR; TCRdb's copy keeps in-frame clones and lacks some. V and J calls and clone size come straight from that table; D and trimming were deduced from the DNA. Of over 150,000 clones in the sample, roughly 76% were seen once. The Seattle patients joined while their infection was active and were tracked longitudinally afterward. Input material: peripheral blood. This sequence originates from an elderly woman with COVID-19, enrolled during active disease.

The CDR3: CASSSNPGLAGVGTDTQYF. The CDR3, as DNA: TGTGCCAGCAGCTCGAACCCGGGACTAGCGGGGGTGGGCACAGATACGCAGTATTTT. The chain uses TRBV7-2 and TRBJ2-3; 14 nucleotides match TRBD2. Per germline, CDR1 SGHTA and CDR2 FQGNSA. V gave up 4 bases and J gave up 1 base; unmatched junction bases: 10. CDR3 size: 19 residues. Full variable domain (rest looked up from reference TRBV7-2 and TRBJ2-3): GAGVSQSPSNKVTEKGKDVELRCDPISGHTALYWYRQSLGQGLEFLIYFQGNSAPDKSGLPSDRFSAERTGGSVSTLTIQRTQQEDSAVYLCASSSNPGLAGVGTDTQYFGPGTRLTVL.